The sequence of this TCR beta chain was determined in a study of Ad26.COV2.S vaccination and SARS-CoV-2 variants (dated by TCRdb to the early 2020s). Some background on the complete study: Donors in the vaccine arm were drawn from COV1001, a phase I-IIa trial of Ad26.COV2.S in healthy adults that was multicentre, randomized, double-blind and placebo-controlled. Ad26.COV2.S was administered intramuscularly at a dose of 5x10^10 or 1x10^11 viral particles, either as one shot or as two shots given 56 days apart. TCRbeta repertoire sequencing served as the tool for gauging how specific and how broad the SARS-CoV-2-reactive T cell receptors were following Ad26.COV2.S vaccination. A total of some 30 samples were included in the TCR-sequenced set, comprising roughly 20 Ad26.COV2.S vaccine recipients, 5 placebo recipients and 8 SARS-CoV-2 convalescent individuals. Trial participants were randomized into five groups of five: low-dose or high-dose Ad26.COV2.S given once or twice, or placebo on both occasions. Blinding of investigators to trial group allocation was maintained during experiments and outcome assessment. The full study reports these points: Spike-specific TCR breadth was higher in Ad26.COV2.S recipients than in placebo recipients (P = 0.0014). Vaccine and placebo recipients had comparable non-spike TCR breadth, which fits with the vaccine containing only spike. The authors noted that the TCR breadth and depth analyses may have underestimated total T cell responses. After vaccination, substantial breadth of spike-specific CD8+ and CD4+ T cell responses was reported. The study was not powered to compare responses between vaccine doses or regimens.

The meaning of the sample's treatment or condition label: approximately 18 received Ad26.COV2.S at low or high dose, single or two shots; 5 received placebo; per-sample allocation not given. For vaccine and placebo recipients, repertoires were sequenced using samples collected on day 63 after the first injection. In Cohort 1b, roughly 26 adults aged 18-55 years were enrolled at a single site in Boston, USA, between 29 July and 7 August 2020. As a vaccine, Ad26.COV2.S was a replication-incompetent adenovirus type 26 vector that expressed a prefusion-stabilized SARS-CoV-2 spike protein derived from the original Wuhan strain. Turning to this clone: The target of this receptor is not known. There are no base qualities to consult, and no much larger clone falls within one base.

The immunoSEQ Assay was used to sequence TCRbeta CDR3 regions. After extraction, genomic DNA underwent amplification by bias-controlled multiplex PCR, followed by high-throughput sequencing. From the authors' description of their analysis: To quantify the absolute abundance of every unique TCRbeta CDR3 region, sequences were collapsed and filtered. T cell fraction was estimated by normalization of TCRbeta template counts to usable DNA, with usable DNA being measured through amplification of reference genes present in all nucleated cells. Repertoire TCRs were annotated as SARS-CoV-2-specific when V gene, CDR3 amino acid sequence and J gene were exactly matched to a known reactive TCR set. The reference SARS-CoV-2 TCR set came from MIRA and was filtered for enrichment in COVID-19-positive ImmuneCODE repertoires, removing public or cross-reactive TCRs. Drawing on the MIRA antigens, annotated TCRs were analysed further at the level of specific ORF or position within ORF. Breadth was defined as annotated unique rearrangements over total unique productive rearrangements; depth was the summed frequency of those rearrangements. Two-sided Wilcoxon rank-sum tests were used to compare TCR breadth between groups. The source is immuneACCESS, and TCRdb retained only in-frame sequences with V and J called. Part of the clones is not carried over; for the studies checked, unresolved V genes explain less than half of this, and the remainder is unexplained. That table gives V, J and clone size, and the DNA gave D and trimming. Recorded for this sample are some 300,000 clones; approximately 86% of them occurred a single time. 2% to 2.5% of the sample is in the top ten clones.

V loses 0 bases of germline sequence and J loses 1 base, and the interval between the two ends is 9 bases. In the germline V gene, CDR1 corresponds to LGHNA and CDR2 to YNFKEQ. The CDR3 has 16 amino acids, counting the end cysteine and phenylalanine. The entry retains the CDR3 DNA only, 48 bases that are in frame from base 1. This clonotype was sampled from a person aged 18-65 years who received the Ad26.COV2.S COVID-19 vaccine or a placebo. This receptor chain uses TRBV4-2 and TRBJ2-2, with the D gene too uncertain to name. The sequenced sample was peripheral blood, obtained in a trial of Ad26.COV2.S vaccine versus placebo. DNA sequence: TGTGCCAGCAGCCAAGATGATCTTCGGAACACCGGGGAGCTGTTTTTT. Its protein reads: CASSQDDLRNTGELFF.